This TCR beta chain derives from a study of blood T cell repertoires in COVID-19. Whole-study context: Samples came from the United States, Italy and Spain, spanning acute and convalescent COVID-19. Nucleic acid was either cDNA or gDNA, and it came from T cells, B-cell-depleted T cells, or PBMCs.

This CDR3 has 15 amino acids. Germline lookup yields CDR1 SQVTM and CDR2 ANQGSEA. Trimming cost V 6 bases and J 0 bases, with 12 bases left between them. As processed by the authors: Researchers report that nucleated cell counts were estimated from reference gene primer amplification. Assay used: immunoSEQ multiplex PCR; TCRdb lists only in-frame clones, some missing. The V and J calls and clone size were taken over from that table, and D and trimming were inferred from the DNA. In the table there are a few hundred thousand clones, approximately 87% of which are singletons. This receptor was taken from a man between 60 and 75 years old who had recovered from COVID-19. The chain joins TRBV29-1 to TRBJ1-6; no firm D call. Sequenced sample: peripheral blood. The CDR3 reads CSVAIGSSYNSPLHF. The CDR3 DNA is TGCAGCGTCGCTATCGGGAGCTCCTATAATTCACCCCTCCACTTT.